Listed below are T cell receptor beta chains from one sample, sequenced in a study of CD8 T cells in Susac syndrome. TCRdb itself ran the immunoSEQ multiplex PCR reads through MiXCR, one entry per CDR3 protein. The data contain about 200,000 distinct CDR3 sequences, over 75% of them singletons. The sample comprised CD4+ T cells from PBMCs. Receptors originate from a human donor with Susac syndrome. CDR3s include the opening cysteine and the closing phenylalanine or tryptophan. Each record gives: CDR3 length, J gene, V gene, CDR3 protein.

>13|TRBJ2-1|TRBV20-1
CSALSGGPNEQFF
>19|TRBJ2-3|TRBV20-1
CSARTLGAGDHVYTDTQYF
>15|TRBJ1-1|TRBV2
CASKARTGENTEAFF
>15|TRBJ1-1|TRBV19
CASSIVHTLNTEAFF
>15|TRBJ1-5|TRBV2
CASSAGQGVYQPQHF
>15|TRBJ2-7|TRBV18
CASSPQQGPTYEQYF
>15|TRBJ1-2|TRBV3-1
CASSQGRDFVDGYTF
>13|TRBJ2-4|TRBV7-2
CASSLAGIDIQYF
>14|TRBJ2-7|TRBV29-1
CSASFRGPHYEQYF
>16|TRBJ2-3|TRBV3-1
CASSQMAGEAGDTQYF
>15|TRBJ2-5|TRBV24-1
CATSDFTSQGETQYF
>14|TRBJ1-1|TRBV5-4
CASRVGTGETEAFF
>15|TRBJ1-6|TRBV9
CASSPRTGKESPLHF
>15|TRBJ1-1|TRBV5-1
CASSVLPGSGTEAFF
>12|TRBJ1-1|TRBV9
CASSVENTEAFF
>15|TRBJ2-5|TRBV2
CASSRDRGMAETQYF